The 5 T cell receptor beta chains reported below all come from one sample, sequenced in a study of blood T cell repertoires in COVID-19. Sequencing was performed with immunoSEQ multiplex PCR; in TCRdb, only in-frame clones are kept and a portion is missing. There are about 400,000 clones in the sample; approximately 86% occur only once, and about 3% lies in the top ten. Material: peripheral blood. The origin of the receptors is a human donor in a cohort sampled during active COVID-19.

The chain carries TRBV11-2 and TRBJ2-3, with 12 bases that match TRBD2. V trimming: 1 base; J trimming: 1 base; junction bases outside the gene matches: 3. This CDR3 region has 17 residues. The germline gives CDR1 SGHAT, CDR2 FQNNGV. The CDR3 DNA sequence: TGTGCCAGCAGCTTAGGACTAGCGGGAGCGGGCACAGATACGCAGTATTTT. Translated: CASSLGLAGAGTDTQYF.

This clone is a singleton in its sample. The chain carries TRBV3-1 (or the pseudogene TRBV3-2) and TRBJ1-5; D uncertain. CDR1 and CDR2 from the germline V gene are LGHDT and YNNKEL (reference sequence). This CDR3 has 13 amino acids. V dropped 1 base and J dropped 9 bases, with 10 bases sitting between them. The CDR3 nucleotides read TGTGCCAGCAGCCAAGCGCGGTACTGGCCCCAGCATTTT. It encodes CASSQARYWPQHF.

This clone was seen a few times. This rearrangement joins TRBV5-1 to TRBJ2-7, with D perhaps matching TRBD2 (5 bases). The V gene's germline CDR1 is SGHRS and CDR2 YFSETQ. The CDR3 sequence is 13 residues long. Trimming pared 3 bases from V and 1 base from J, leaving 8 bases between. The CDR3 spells CASSWTGSYEQYF. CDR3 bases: TGCGCCAGCAGCTGGACGGGGTCCTACGAGCAGTACTTC.

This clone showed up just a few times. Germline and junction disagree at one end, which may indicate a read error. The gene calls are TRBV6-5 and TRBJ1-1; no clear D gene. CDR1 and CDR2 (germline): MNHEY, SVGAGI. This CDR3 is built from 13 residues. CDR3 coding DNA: TGTGCCAGCAGTCTCCGGACGGGATCTGAGGCTTTCTTT. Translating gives CASSLRTGSEAFF.

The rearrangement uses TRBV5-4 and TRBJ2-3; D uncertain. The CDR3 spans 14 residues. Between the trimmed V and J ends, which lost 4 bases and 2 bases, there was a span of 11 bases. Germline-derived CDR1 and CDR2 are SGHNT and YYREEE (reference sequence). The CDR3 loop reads CASSQRLVTDTQYF. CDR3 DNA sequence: TGTGCCAGCAGCCAGCGACTGGTCACAGATACGCAGTATTTT.